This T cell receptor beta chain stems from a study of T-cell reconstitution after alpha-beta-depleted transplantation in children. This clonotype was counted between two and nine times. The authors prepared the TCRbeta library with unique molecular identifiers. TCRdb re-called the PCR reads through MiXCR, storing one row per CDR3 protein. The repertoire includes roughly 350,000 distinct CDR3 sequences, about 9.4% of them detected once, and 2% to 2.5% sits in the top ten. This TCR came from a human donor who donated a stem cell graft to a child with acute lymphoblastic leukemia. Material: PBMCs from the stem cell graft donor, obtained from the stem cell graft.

CDR3 residues: CASSLEPPQGYTEAFF. The CDR3 DNA reads as TGTGCCAGCAGCTTAGAACCTCCTCAAGGGTACACTGAAGCTTTCTTT. V is TRBV7-9 and J is TRBJ1-1; no definite D call. Germline loops: CDR1 SEHNR, CDR2 FQNEAQ (reference sequence). V was cut by 1 base and J by 3 bases, with 15 bases left in between. The CDR3 sequence is 16 residues long.